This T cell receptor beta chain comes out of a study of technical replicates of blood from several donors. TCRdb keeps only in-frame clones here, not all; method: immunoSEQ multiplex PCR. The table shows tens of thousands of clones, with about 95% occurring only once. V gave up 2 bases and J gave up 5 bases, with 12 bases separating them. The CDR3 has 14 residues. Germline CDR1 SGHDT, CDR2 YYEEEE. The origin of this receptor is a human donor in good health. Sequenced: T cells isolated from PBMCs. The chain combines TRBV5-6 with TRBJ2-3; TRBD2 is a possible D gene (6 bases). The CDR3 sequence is CASSFRAGGDTQYF. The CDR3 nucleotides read TGTGCCAGCAGCTTCCGGGCCGGGGGAGATACGCAGTATTTT.